This TCR beta chain was recorded in a study of T cell responses to AZD1222 COVID-19 vaccine. The protocol was immunoSEQ multiplex PCR, while the TCRdb copy is restricted to in-frame clones and leaves out a portion. The sample has around 270,000 clones; approximately 94% are singletons. The TCR was taken from an adult who received the AZD1222 COVID-19 vaccine. The sample here was peripheral blood, taken 28 days after the second AZD1222 dose.

This CDR3 reads CASSSRLGGEQYF. The CDR3 nucleotides are TGTGCCAGCAGCTCCCGTCTCGGGGGCGAGCAGTACTTC. The chain uses TRBV7-2 and TRBJ2-7; tentatively, D is TRBD2 (6 bases). Germline loops: CDR1 SGHTA, CDR2 FQGNSA. The CDR3 contains 13 residues. The V end lost 4 bases, the J end lost 6 bases, and 13 bases lay between the germline ends.